This TCR beta chain was sequenced in a study of shared clonotypes between healthy human individuals. Assay: immunoSEQ multiplex PCR; the TCRdb copy retains only in-frame clones and omits some. This table holds about 500,000 clones, more than 70% found once. This CDR3 region has 15 residues. V was shortened by 1 base and J by 5 bases, with 14 bases between the two germline ends. The germline gives CDR1 SNHLY, CDR2 FYNNEI. The receptor's source is a woman aged 40-49 years in good health. Some clones in this sample may be carry-over from other donors' samples. Sequencing was carried out using PBMCs. The rearrangement links TRBV2 to TRBJ1-2; unclear D gene. CDR3 loop: CASSEEGPRLYGYTF. The CDR3 nucleotides read TGTGCCAGCAGTGAAGAAGGCCCGAGGTTATATGGCTACACCTTC.